The subject of this entry is one T cell receptor beta chain. Its cognate antigen is unknown. The sample comes from a study of T-cell memory formation after mild COVID-19. About the study: Each donor largely had its own TCR clusters.

General study results and limits: CM and EM subsets held most contracting CD4+ clones; EMRA held CD8+ ones. Second-wave clones that peaked on day 37 lacked confirmed SARS-CoV-2 specificity.

The CDR3 is 13 amino acids. The V gene's germline CDR1 is SGHKS and CDR2 YYEKEE (reference sequence). Trimming pared 4 bases from V and 10 bases from J, leaving 17 bases between. MiXCR, run by TCRdb on the 5' RACE reads, gives a single entry per CDR3 protein. The table includes about 29,000 distinct CDR3 sequences, 15% to 20% detected once. What was sequenced was PBMCs or a T cell subset sorted from them (not recorded which). The rearrangement links TRBV5-5 to TRBJ1-1, with a possible D match to TRBD1 (6 bases). This clonotype was sampled from an adult who had mild COVID-19 (a few samples of this study predate the infection). Cell type and time point are not known. CDR3 nucleotide sequence: TGTGCCAGCAGCGGGAACAGGGTTCGCGGAGCTTTCTTT. It codes for CASSGNRVRGAFF.